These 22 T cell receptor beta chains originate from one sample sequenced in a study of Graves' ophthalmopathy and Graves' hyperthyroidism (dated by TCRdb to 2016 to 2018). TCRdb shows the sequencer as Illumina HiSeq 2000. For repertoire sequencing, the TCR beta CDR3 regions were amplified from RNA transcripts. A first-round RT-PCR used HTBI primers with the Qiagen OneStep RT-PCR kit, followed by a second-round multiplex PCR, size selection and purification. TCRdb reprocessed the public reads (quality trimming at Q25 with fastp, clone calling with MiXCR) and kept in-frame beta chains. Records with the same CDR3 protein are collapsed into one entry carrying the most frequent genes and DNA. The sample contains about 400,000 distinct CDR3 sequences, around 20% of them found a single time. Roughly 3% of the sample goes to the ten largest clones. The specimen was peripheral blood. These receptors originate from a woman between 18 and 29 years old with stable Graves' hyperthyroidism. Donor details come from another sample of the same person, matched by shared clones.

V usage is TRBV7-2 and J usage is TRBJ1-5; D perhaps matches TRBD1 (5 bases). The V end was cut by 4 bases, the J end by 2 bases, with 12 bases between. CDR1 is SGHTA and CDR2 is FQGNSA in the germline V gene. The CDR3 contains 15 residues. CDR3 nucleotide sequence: TGTGCCAGCAGCTCTGGGGGGTTTGGCAATCAGCCCCAGCATTTT. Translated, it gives CASSSGGFGNQPQHF. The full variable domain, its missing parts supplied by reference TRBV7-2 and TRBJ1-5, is GAGVSQSPSNKVTEKGKDVELRCDPISGHTALYWYRQSLGQGLEFLIYFQGNSAPDKSGLPSDRFSAERTGGSVSTLTIQRTQQEDSAVYLCASSSGGFGNQPQHFGDGTRLSIL.

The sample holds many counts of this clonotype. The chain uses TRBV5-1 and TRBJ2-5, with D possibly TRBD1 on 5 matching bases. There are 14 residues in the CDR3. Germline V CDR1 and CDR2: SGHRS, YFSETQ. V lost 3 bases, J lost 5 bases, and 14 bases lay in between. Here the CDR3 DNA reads TGCGCCAGCAGCTCGGTGGGTAACAGGGAGACCCAGTACTTC. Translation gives CASSSVGNRETQYF.

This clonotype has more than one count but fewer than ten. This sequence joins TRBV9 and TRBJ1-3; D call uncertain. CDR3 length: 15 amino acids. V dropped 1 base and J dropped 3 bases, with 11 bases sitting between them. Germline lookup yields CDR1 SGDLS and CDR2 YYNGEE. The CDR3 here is CASSVLPAVGNTIYF. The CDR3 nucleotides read TGTGCCAGCAGCGTATTGCCGGCCGTTGGAAACACCATATATTTT.

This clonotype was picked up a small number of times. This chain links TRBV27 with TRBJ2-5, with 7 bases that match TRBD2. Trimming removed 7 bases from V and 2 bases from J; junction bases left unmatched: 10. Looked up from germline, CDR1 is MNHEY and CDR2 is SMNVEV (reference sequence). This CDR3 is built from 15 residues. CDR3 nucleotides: TGTGCCAGCAACCCTCTTGGGGGGGAACAAGAGACCCAGTACTTC. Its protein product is CASNPLGGEQETQYF.

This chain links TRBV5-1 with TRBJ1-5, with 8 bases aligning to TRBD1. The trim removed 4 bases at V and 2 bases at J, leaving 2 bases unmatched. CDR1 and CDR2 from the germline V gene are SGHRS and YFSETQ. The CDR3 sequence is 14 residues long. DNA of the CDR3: TGCGCCAGCAGCACGGGACAGGGCAATCAGCCCCAGCATTTT. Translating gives CASSTGQGNQPQHF. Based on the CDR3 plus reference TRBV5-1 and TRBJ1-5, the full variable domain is KAGVTQTPRYLIKTRGQQVTLSCSPISGHRSVSWYQQTPGQGLQFLFEYFSETQRNKGNFPGRFSGRQFSNSRSEMNVSTLELGDSALYLCASSTGQGNQPQHFGDGTRLSIL.

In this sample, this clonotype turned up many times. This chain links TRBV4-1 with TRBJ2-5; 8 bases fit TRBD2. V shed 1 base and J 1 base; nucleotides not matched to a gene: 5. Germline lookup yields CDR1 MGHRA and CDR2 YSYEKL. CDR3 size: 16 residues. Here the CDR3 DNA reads TGCGCCAGCAGCCAAGGCATCAGCGGGAGCCAAGAGACCCAGTACTTC. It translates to CASSQGISGSQETQYF.

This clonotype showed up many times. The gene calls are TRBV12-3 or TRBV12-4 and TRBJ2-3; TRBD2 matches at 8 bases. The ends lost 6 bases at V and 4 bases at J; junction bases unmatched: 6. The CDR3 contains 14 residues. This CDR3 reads CASRYREGADTQYF. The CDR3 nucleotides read TGTGCCAGCAGATATCGGGAGGGCGCAGATACGCAGTATTTT.

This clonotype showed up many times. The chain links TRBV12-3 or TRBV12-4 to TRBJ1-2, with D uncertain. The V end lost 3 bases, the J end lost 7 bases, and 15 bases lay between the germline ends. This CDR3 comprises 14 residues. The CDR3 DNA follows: TGTGCCAGCAGTTTTAGTACGGGTACCTCTGGCTACACCTTC. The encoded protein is CASSFSTGTSGYTF.

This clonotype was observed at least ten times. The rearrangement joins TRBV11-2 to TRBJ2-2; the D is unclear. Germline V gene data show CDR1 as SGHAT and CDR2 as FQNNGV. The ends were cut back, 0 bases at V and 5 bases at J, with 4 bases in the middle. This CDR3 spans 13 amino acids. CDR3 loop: CASSLDWTGELFF. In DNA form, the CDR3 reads TGTGCCAGCAGCTTAGATTGGACCGGGGAGCTGTTTTTT.

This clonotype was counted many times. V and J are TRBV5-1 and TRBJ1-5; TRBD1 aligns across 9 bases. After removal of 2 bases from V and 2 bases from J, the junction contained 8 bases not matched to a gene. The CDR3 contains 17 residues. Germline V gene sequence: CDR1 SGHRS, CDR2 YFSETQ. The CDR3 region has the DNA TGCGCCAGCAGCTTTCCCACACAGGGGGCTTGCAATCAGCCCCAGCATTTT. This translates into CASSFPTQGACNQPQHF.

CDR3 protein: CASRQGWTEAFF. In nucleotides, the CDR3 is TGTGCCAGTAGACAGGGTTGGACTGAAGCTTTCTTT. The chain employs TRBV19 and TRBJ1-1; perhaps TRBD1 as D (6 bases). The CDR3 consists of 12 residues. V gave up 6 bases and J gave up 5 bases, with 10 bases separating them. Germline-derived CDR1 and CDR2 are LNHDA and SQIVND (reference sequence).

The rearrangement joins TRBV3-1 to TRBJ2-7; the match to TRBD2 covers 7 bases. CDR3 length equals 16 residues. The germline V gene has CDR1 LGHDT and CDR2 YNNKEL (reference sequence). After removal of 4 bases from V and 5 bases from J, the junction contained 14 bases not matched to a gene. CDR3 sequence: CASSLLRLGRAHEQYF. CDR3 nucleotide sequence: TGTGCCAGCAGCCTTCTCAGACTAGGGAGGGCCCACGAGCAGTACTTC.

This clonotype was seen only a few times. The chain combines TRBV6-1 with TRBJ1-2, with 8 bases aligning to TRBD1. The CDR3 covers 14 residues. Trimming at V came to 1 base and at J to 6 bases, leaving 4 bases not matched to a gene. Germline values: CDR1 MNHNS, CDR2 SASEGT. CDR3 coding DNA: TGTGCCAGCAGTGAAGGGACAGGGAGGAATGGCTACACCTTC. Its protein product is CASSEGTGRNGYTF.

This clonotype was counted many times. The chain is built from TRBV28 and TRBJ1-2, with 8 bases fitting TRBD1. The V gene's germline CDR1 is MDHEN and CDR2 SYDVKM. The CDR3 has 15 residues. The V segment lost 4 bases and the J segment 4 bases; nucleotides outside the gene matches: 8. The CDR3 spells CASSYDQGATYGYTF. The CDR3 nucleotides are TGTGCCAGCAGTTATGATCAGGGGGCCACCTATGGCTACACCTTC.

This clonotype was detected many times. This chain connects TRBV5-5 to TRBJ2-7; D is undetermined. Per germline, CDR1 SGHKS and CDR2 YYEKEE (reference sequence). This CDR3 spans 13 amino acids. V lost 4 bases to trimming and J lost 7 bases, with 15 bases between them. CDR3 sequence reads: CASSTAPDVEQYF. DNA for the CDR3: TGTGCCAGCAGCACTGCCCCAGATGTGGAGCAGTACTTC.

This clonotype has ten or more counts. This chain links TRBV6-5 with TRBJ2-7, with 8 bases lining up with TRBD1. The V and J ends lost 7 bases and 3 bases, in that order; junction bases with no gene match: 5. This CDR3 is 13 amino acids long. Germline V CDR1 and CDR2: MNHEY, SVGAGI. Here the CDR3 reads CASKRQGFYEQYF. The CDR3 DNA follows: TGTGCCAGCAAGAGACAGGGGTTCTACGAGCAGTACTTC.

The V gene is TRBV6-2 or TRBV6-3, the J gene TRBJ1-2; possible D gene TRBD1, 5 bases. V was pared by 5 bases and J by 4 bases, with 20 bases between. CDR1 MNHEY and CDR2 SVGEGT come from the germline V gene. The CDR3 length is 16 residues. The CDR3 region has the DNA TGTGCCAGCAGTCGGCCCCCGGGACGGATGATCTATGGCTACACCTTC. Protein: CASSRPPGRMIYGYTF.

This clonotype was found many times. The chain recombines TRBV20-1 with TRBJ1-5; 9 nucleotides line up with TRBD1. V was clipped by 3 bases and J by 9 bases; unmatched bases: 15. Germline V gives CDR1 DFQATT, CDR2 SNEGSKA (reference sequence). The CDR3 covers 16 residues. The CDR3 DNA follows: TGCAGTGCTAGTGGGACAGGGAATTTCAACGGGTCGCCCCAGCATTTT. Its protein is CSASGTGNFNGSPQHF.

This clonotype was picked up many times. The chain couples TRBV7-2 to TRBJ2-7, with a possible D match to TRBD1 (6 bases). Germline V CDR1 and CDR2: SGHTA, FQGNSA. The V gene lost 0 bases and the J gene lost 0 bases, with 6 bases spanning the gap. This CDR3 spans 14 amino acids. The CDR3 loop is CASSLARGSYEQYF. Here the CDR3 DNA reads TGTGCCAGCAGCTTAGCCAGGGGCTCCTACGAGCAGTACTTC.

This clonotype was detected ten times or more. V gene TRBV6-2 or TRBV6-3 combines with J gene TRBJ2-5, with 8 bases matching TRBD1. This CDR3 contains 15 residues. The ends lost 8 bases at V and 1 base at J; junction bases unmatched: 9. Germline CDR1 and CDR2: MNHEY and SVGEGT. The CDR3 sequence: CASRPWQGAQETQYF. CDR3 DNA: TGTGCCAGCCGACCATGGCAGGGGGCCCAAGAGACCCAGTACTTC.

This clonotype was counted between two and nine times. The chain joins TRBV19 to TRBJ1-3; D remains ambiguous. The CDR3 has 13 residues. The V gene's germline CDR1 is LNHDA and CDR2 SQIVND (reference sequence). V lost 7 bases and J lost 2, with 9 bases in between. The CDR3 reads CASKRGAGNTIYF. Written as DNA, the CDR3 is TGTGCCAGTAAACGGGGAGCTGGAAACACCATATATTTT.

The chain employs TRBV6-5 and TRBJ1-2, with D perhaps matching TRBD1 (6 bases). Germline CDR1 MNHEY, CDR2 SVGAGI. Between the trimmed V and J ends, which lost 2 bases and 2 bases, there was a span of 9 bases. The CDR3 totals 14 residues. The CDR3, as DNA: TGTGCCAGCAGTTACGGGGGGGCGAACTATGGCTACACCTTC. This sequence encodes CASSYGGANYGYTF.